This T cell receptor (beta chain) was observed in a study of blood T cell repertoires in COVID-19. Ages ranged from about 18 to 89 years, with residence in about two dozen US areas. Germline CDR1 is SNHLY and CDR2 is FYNNEI. The CDR3 spans 14 residues. With 7 bases removed from V and 0 bases from J, the gap between germline ends came to 12 bases. Methods used by the authors: Cell counts per sample came from amplifying reference gene primers. Some clones are missing from TCRdb's copy, which holds only in-frame ones; the method was immunoSEQ multiplex PCR. V, J and clone size are those of that table, while D and trimming were read from the DNA. The sample comprises 200,000 to 250,000 clones, about 91% of which are singletons, and under 13% rests with the top ten.

Sequenced: PBMCs or T cells enriched from blood (not recorded which). This sequence originates from a man between 18 and 35 years old with acute COVID-19. The chain is built from TRBV2 and TRBJ1-2; TRBD1 is a possible D gene (5 bases). For the CDR3, the DNA is TGTGCCAGCAAGTGGGCAGGGCCTAACTATGGCTACACCTTC. Amino acid sequence: CASKWAGPNYGYTF.